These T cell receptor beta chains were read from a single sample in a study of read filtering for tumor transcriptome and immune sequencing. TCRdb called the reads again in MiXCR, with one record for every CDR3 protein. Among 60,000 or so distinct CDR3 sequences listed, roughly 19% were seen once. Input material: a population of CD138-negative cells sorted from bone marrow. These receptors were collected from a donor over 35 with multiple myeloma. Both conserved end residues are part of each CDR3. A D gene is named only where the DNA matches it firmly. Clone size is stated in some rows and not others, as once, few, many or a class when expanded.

CASSTQPQARTEAFF,TGTGCCAGCAGCACTCAACCACAGGCTCGGACTGAAGCTTTCTTT,TRBV3-1,-,TRBJ1-1,few
CSASPNLLAKNIQYF,TGCAGTGCTAGTCCTAATCTGCTAGCCAAAAACATTCAGTACTTC,TRBV20-1,-,TRBJ2-4,many
CSAPGQFQETQYF,TGCAGTGCCCCCGGACAGTTCCAAGAGACCCAGTACTTC,TRBV20-1,-,TRBJ2-5,many
CASSHRDGLTDTQYF,TGTGCCAGCAGTCACCGGGACGGCCTCACAGATACGCAGTATTTT,TRBV6-5,-,TRBJ2-3,many
CASSSQSRASDNEQFF,TGTGCCAGCAGCTCACAGAGCCGGGCCTCGGACAATGAGCAGTTCTTC,TRBV7-2,-,TRBJ2-1,many
CASSASGGLIVETQYF,TGCGCCAGCAGCGCTAGCGGGGGGCTCATTGTGGAGACCCAGTACTTC,TRBV5-1,TRBD2,TRBJ2-5,many
CASSLGGAEAFF,TGTGCCAGCAGCTTAGGGGGGGCCGAAGCTTTCTTT,TRBV7-9,-,TRBJ1-1,many
CTSSPYRRGIGNEQLF,TGTACCAGCAGCCCGTACCGGAGGGGGATTGGCAATGAGCAGCTCTTC,TRBV28,-,TRBJ2-1,-
CASSYGGRATEAFF,TGTGCCAGCAGTTACGGAGGGAGGGCCACTGAAGCTTTCTTT,TRBV6-5,-,TRBJ1-1,few
CASSPNSGTGTDTQYF,TGTGCCAGCAGCCCGAACAGCGGGACGGGCACAGATACGCAGTATTTT,TRBV7-2,TRBD2,TRBJ2-3,many
CAISVGTNTGELFF,TGTGCCATCAGTGTTGGGACAAACACCGGGGAGCTGTTTTTT,TRBV10-3,-,TRBJ2-2,many
CASSPGSAVQFF,TGTGCCAGCAGTCCTGGGTCTGCCGTGCAGTTCTTC,TRBV12-3/TRBV12-4,-,TRBJ2-1,many
CSARRIGTDTQYF,TGCAGTGCTAGGAGGATTGGCACAGATACGCAGTATTTT,TRBV20-1,-,TRBJ2-3,many
CASSQSDMQYF,TGTGCCAGCAGCCAGTCCGATATGCAGTATTTT,TRBV3-1,-,TRBJ2-3,-
CAISEGTQDLYNEQFF,TGTGCCATCAGTGAGGGGACCCAAGACCTATACAATGAGCAGTTCTTC,TRBV10-3,-,TRBJ2-1,many
CASSVEPDRNEQFF,TGTGCCAGCAGCGTAGAGCCAGACAGAAATGAGCAGTTCTTC,TRBV9,-,TRBJ2-1,many
CASHYQISTDTQYF,TGTGCCAGCCATTATCAAATAAGCACAGATACGCAGTATTTT,TRBV28,-,TRBJ2-3,-
CASSLDGQGIYELFF,TGCGCCAGCAGCTTGGATGGACAGGGCATTTATGAGCTGTTCTTC,TRBV5-1,TRBD1,TRBJ2-1,-
CASSSGLAGNLGETQYF,TGTGCCAGCAGTTCGGGACTAGCGGGGAACCTGGGGGAGACCCAGTACTTC,TRBV28,TRBD2,TRBJ2-5,-
CASSQELTTAGETRYF,TGTGCCAGCAGCCAAGAACTGACTACTGCCGGCGAGACCCGGTACTTC,TRBV3-1,-,TRBJ2-5,-
CAISERGEGNTEAFF,TGTGCCATTAGTGAGCGGGGCGAAGGGAACACTGAAGCTTTCTTT,TRBV10-3,-,TRBJ1-1,many
CSTREGDGYTF,TGCAGCACCCGAGAGGGCGACGGCTACACCTTC,TRBV29-1,-,TRBJ1-2,few
CASSKAGPMNTEAFF,TGTGCCAGCAGCAAAGCTGGACCGATGAACACTGAAGCTTTCTTT,TRBV21-1,-,TRBJ1-1,many
CASSSWREGTDTQYF,TGTGCCAGCAGCTCGTGGCGGGAGGGCACAGATACGCAGTATTTT,TRBV7-2,TRBD2,TRBJ2-3,many
CASTIGTSRWGDTQYF,TGTGCCAGCACCATCGGGACTTCCAGGTGGGGGGATACGCAGTATTTT,TRBV12-3/TRBV12-4,-,TRBJ2-3,-
CASRRSRQVIFTDTQYF,TGTGCCAGCAGAAGAAGCCGACAGGTGATTTTCACAGATACGCAGTATTTC,TRBV12-3/TRBV12-4,-,TRBJ2-3,-
CASSPDAFSPNTGELFF,TGCGCCAGCAGCCCTGACGCTTTCTCCCCGAACACCGGGGAGCTGTTTTTT,TRBV5-1,-,TRBJ2-2,many
CASSLVRGLGETQYF,TGTGCCAGCAGCTTAGTCCGGGGATTGGGGGAGACCCAGTACTTC,TRBV11-2,-,TRBJ2-5,many
CASIQVPGTEAFF,TGTGCCAGCATCCAGGTCCCCGGGACTGAAGCTTTCTTT,TRBV27,-,TRBJ1-1,many
CASSLNRRAADTQYF,TGTGCCAGCAGCTTAAACCGGAGGGCGGCAGATACGCAGTATTTT,TRBV7-3,-,TRBJ2-3,many
CASSLDRIGFSEQYF,TGTGCCAGCAGCTTAGACCGGATCGGTTTCTCCGAGCAGTACTTC,TRBV11-2,-,TRBJ2-7,many
CASSLLDREHEQYF,TGTGCCAGCAGTCTCCTGGACAGGGAGCACGAGCAGTACTTC,TRBV12-3/TRBV12-4,TRBD1,TRBJ2-7,many
CASSLTGGSNTGELFF,TGTGCCAGCAGCTTAACGGGAGGCTCGAACACCGGGGAGCTGTTTTTT,TRBV7-3,-,TRBJ2-2,many
CASSDSSYEQYF,TGTGCCAGCAGCGACAGCTCCTACGAGCAGTACTTC,TRBV6-5,-,TRBJ2-7,many
CASSPPGTALGPGELFF,TGTGCCAGCTCACCACCCGGGACAGCTCTAGGTCCCGGGGAGCTGTTTTTT,TRBV18,TRBD1,TRBJ2-2,many
CASLSQTGVSGANALTF,TGTGCCAGCCTGTCTCAGACAGGGGTCTCTGGGGCCAACGCCCTGACTTTC,TRBV2,TRBD1,TRBJ2-6,-
CASSLSARDRAYEQYF,TGCGCCAGCAGCTTGAGTGCAAGGGACAGGGCCTACGAGCAGTACTTC,TRBV5-1,TRBD1,TRBJ2-7,many
CASLSEVNEQYF,TGTGCCAGCCTAAGTGAGGTTAACGAGCAGTACTTC,TRBV3-1,-,TRBJ2-7,-
CASSPLLAENTGELFF,TGCGCCAGCAGCCCCCTCCTAGCGGAGAACACCGGGGAGCTGTTTTTT,TRBV5-1,TRBD2,TRBJ2-2,-
CASSTQLGIQYF,TGTGCCAGCAGCACACAACTAGGGATCCAGTACTTC,TRBV3-1,-,TRBJ2-5,many
CASSFSGGAKYEQYF,TGTGCCAGCAGTTTCTCCGGGGGAGCCAAATACGAGCAGTACTTC,TRBV6-2/TRBV6-3,-,TRBJ2-7,many
CASSSPGGPQPQHF,TGTGCCAGCAGTTCCCCCGGGGGCCCTCAGCCCCAGCATTTT,TRBV28,-,TRBJ1-5,-
CATSRPSSSGANVLTF,TGTGCCACCAGCAGACCCTCGAGCTCTGGGGCCAACGTCCTGACTTTC,TRBV15,-,TRBJ2-6,many
CATSSQRGGTDTQYF,TGTGCCACCTCGAGCCAGCGGGGGGGAACAGATACGCAGTATTTT,TRBV19,TRBD2,TRBJ2-3,-
CASSPLAGIYNEQFF,TGTGCCAGCAGTCCACTAGCGGGAATCTACAATGAGCAGTTCTTC,TRBV6-2/TRBV6-3,TRBD2,TRBJ2-1,many
CASSLSSRMNTEAFF,TGCGCCAGCAGCTTGTCGTCGAGAATGAACACTGAAGCTTTCTTT,TRBV5-1,-,TRBJ1-1,many